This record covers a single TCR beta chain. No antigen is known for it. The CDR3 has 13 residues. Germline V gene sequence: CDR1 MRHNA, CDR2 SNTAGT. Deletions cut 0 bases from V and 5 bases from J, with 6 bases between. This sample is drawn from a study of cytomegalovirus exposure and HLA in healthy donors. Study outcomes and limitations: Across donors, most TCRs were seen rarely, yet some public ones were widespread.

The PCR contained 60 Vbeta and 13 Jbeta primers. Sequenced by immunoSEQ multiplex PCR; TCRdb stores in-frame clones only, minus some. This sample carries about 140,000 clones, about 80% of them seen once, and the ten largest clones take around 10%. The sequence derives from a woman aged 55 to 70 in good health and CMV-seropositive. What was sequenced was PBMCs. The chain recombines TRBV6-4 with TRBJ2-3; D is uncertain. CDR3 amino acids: CASSDSRKDTQYF. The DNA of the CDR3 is TGTGCCAGCAGTGACTCCAGGAAAGATACGCAGTATTTT.